This TCR beta chain was recorded in a study of cytomegalovirus exposure and HLA in healthy donors. Study background: Sequencing of approximately 190 million T cells in an earlier analysis found 100 million to 140 million unique TCR beta sequences.

Findings of the study overall: Despite most TCR sequences being rare, some public TCRs occurred in many donors. According to an earlier analysis, most TCR beta V segments yielded productive rearrangements about 90% or about 30% of the time.

The germline V gene encodes CDR1 SGHVS and CDR2 FQNEAQ. The CDR3 length is 16 residues. The trim removed 3 bases at V and 6 bases at J, leaving 9 bases unmatched. On this clone itself: Its antigen is not identified.

The primer mix had 60 Vbeta and 13 Jbeta primers. The assay was immunoSEQ multiplex PCR, and TCRdb's table has in-frame clones only and misses some. Listed are 150,000 or so clones; 2.1% falls within the top ten. The chain carries TRBV7-8 and TRBJ1-5; TRBD1 agrees at 9 bases. This clonotype was sampled from a young man in good health and CMV-seronegative. The sequenced sample was PBMCs. The CDR3 protein is CASSFSGTGIRQPQHF. The DNA of the CDR3 is TGTGCCAGCAGCTTTTCAGGGACAGGGATTCGTCAGCCCCAGCATTTT.